This T cell receptor beta chain was captured in a study of blood T cell repertoires in COVID-19. Study overall: Collection of acute and convalescent COVID-19 samples took place in the United States, Italy and Spain. Sample material is recorded as cDNA or gDNA derived from T cells, B-cell-depleted T cells, or PBMCs.

Per the authors' pipeline: Estimation of nucleated cell counts was performed using reference gene primer amplification. Clones were sequenced by immunoSEQ multiplex PCR, and TCRdb holds only the in-frame ones, with some missing. V and J calls and clone size follow that table, whereas D and trimming were derived from the DNA. The table lists 130,000 to 150,000 clones, around nine tenths of them singletons, with around 4.5% in the top ten. In germline, CDR1 is SGHNT, CDR2 YENEEA. The CDR3 totals 15 residues. The junction had 5 bases not matched to a gene; V was cut back by 5 bases and J by 1 base. The chain recombines TRBV11-3 with TRBJ1-1; 9 bases are a match to TRBD1. This TCR derives from a woman in her thirties or forties with acute or convalescent COVID-19. Input material: peripheral blood. CDR3: CASSRYRGPNTEAFF. The CDR3 DNA reads as TGTGCCAGCAGCCGATACAGGGGGCCGAACACTGAAGCTTTCTTT.